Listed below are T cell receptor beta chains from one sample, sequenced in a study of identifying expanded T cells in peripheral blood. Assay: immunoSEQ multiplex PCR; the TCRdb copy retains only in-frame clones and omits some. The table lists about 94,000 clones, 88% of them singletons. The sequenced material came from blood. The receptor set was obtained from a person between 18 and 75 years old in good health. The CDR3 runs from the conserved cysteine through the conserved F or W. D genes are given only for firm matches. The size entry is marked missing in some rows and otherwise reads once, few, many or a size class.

CDR3 protein: CASSFARTDRTGELFF
CDR3 DNA: TGTGCCAGCAGCTTTGCCCGGACGGATCGCACCGGGGAGCTGTTTTTT
D gene: -
clone size: -
J gene: TRBJ2-2
V gene: TRBV7-9

CDR3 protein: CASSPRLGPGQGAGNTIYF
CDR3 DNA: TGTGCCAGCAGCCCGCGCCTAGGTCCGGGACAGGGCGCTGGAAACACCATATATTTT
D gene: TRBD1
clone size: -
J gene: TRBJ1-3
V gene: TRBV7-2

CDR3 protein: CASSLTGTGLGFF
CDR3 DNA: TGTGCCAGCAGTCTAACCGGGACAGGTTTGGGATTCTTC
D gene: TRBD1
clone size: -
J gene: TRBJ2-1
V gene: TRBV28

CDR3 protein: CASSYSGQGGSYEQYF
CDR3 DNA: TGTGCCAGCAGTTACTCTGGTCAGGGTGGATCCTACGAGCAGTACTTC
D gene: -
clone size: -
J gene: TRBJ2-7
V gene: TRBV6-5

CDR3 protein: CASSWEGINEQYF
CDR3 DNA: TGCGCCAGCAGCTGGGAGGGGATCAACGAGCAGTACTTC
D gene: TRBD2
clone size: -
J gene: TRBJ2-7
V gene: TRBV5-1

CDR3 protein: CASSEGNTDTQYF
CDR3 DNA: TGTGCCAGCAGTGAGGGAAACACAGATACGCAGTATTTT
D gene: -
clone size: -
J gene: TRBJ2-3
V gene: TRBV6-1

CDR3 protein: CASSEAPSGLEQFF
CDR3 DNA: TGTGCCAGCAGTGAAGCACCTAGCGGCCTTGAGCAGTTCTTC
D gene: TRBD2
clone size: -
J gene: TRBJ2-1
V gene: TRBV6-1

CDR3 protein: CASSARSGRGPSDDEQFF
CDR3 DNA: TGTGCCAGCAGCGCCAGATCGGGGAGGGGGCCTTCAGACGATGAGCAGTTCTTC
D gene: -
clone size: -
J gene: TRBJ2-1
V gene: TRBV9

CDR3 protein: CASSVGAGGRQNSTDTQYF
CDR3 DNA: TGTGCCAGCAGCGTAGGGGCAGGGGGCCGCCAAAATAGCACAGATACGCAGTATTTT
D gene: TRBD1
clone size: -
J gene: TRBJ2-3
V gene: TRBV9

CDR3 protein: CASSLAAGGSYEQYF
CDR3 DNA: TGTGCCAGCAGCTTAGCGGCGGGGGGATCCTACGAGCAGTACTTC
D gene: TRBD2
clone size: -
J gene: TRBJ2-7
V gene: TRBV11-2

CDR3 protein: CSVPQGTDTQYF
CDR3 DNA: TGCAGCGTCCCACAGGGCACAGATACGCAGTATTTT
D gene: -
clone size: -
J gene: TRBJ2-3
V gene: TRBV29-1

CDR3 protein: CAWRFNYGYTF
CDR3 DNA: TGTGCCTGGCGGTTTAACTATGGCTACACCTTC
D gene: -
clone size: -
J gene: TRBJ1-2
V gene: TRBV30

CDR3 protein: CASSQEREGAKNIQYF
CDR3 DNA: TGTGCCAGCAGCCAAGAGCGGGAGGGCGCCAAAAACATTCAGTACTTC
D gene: TRBD2
clone size: -
J gene: TRBJ2-4
V gene: TRBV4-2

CDR3 protein: CASSPVGYGYTF
CDR3 DNA: TGTGCCAGCTCACCAGTGGGGTATGGCTACACCTTC
D gene: -
clone size: few
J gene: TRBJ1-2
V gene: TRBV18

CDR3 protein: CASSPWGQGEKGYTF
CDR3 DNA: TGTGCCAGCAGTCCCTGGGGACAGGGCGAGAAGGGCTACACCTTC
D gene: TRBD1
clone size: -
J gene: TRBJ1-2
V gene: TRBV27

CDR3 protein: CASSQIEGLGYTF
CDR3 DNA: TGCGCCAGCAGCCAAATCGAGGGCTTGGGCTACACCTTC
D gene: -
clone size: -
J gene: TRBJ1-2
V gene: TRBV4-1

CDR3 protein: CASSPGGQPQHF
CDR3 DNA: TGTGCCAGTAGTCCCGGTGGTCAGCCCCAGCATTTT
D gene: -
clone size: -
J gene: TRBJ1-5
V gene: TRBV19

CDR3 protein: CASSFRGSSYNEQFF
CDR3 DNA: TGTGCCAGCAGCTTCCGGGGGTCCTCCTACAATGAGCAGTTCTTC
D gene: -
clone size: once
J gene: TRBJ2-1
V gene: TRBV5-4

CDR3 protein: CASSRAIGGTGELFF
CDR3 DNA: TGCGCCAGCAGCAGAGCTATTGGCGGCACCGGGGAGCTGTTTTTT
D gene: -
clone size: once
J gene: TRBJ2-2
V gene: TRBV4-3

CDR3 protein: CAWSSQEADTQYF
CDR3 DNA: TGTGCCTGGAGTTCGCAGGAGGCAGATACGCAGTATTTT
D gene: -
clone size: once
J gene: TRBJ2-3
V gene: TRBV30

CDR3 protein: CASSPTRQGERYNQPQHF
CDR3 DNA: TGTGCCAGCTCCCCAACCCGACAGGGAGAAAGGTACAATCAGCCCCAGCATTTT
D gene: TRBD1
clone size: -
J gene: TRBJ1-5
V gene: TRBV18

CDR3 protein: CASSPRSRGLETQYF
CDR3 DNA: TGTGCCAGCAGCCCCCGGAGCAGGGGGCTTGAGACCCAGTACTTC
D gene: TRBD1
clone size: once
J gene: TRBJ2-5
V gene: TRBV5-7

CDR3 protein: CASSKVGDYNEQFF
CDR3 DNA: TGTGCCAGCAGCAAAGTAGGTGATTACAATGAGCAGTTCTTC
D gene: -
clone size: -
J gene: TRBJ2-1
V gene: TRBV21-1

CDR3 protein: CSVGLTGAEETQYF
CDR3 DNA: TGCAGCGTTGGCCTGACAGGGGCAGAAGAGACCCAGTACTTC
D gene: TRBD1
clone size: -
J gene: TRBJ2-5
V gene: TRBV29-1

CDR3 protein: CASSLGATNQPQHF
CDR3 DNA: TGTGCCAGCAGCTTAGGGGCGACGAATCAGCCCCAGCATTTT
D gene: -
clone size: -
J gene: TRBJ1-5
V gene: TRBV7-8

CDR3 protein: CASSLGIHTDTQYF
CDR3 DNA: TGTGCCAGCTCCTTGGGGATCCACACAGATACGCAGTATTTT
D gene: -
clone size: -
J gene: TRBJ2-3
V gene: TRBV7-3

CDR3 protein: CASSLVLQGNTEAFF
CDR3 DNA: TGTGCCAGCAGCTTGGTCCTACAGGGAAACACTGAAGCTTTCTTT
D gene: -
clone size: once
J gene: TRBJ1-1
V gene: TRBV11-2

CDR3 protein: CASSPTSGSEQYF
CDR3 DNA: TGTGCCAGCAGTCCGACTAGCGGGAGCGAGCAGTACTTC
D gene: TRBD2
clone size: -
J gene: TRBJ2-7
V gene: TRBV11-3